This T cell receptor (beta chain) derives from a study of long-term antiretroviral therapy in people with HIV. General study findings and limits: Gathering of blood took place between the mid-2000s and the late 2010s, possibly under older ART regimens.

Assay version v3.0 of immunoSEQ was used, and it was run at survey level. Roughly 40,000-50,000 T-cell genomes per sample were the sequencing target. The assay was immunoSEQ multiplex PCR, and TCRdb's table has in-frame clones only and misses some. The sample shows over 30,000 clones, roughly 80% of them seen only once. In the case of this clone: What it binds is unknown.

This specimen consisted of unsorted PBMCs, obtained 1 year after starting antiretroviral therapy. The receptor was derived from a man younger than 30 with HIV.

The CDR3 coding sequence is TGTGCCAGCAGACTTTCAGAGACCCAGTACTTC. Translated: CASRLSETQYF. This chain connects TRBV21-1 to TRBJ2-5; TRBD2 is the table's D call, not checked against the DNA. TRBV21-1 is a pseudogene segment. The CDR3 runs 11 residues.